The clone carrying this T cell receptor (beta chain) showed up just once. Antigen: not known. This entry is derived from a study of cytomegalovirus exposure and HLA in healthy donors. PCR employed 60 Vbeta and 13 Jbeta primers. The protocol was immunoSEQ multiplex PCR, while the TCRdb copy is restricted to in-frame clones and leaves out a portion. The sample has roughly 100,000 clones, about 69% seen once. At sampling all donors were nominally healthy, likely with unrecorded immune exposures. Study-level points and caveats: Later analysis associated a missense DCLRE1C variant with TCR beta V- and J-gene trimming. The investigators catalogued some 160 TCR beta chains as cytomegalovirus-associated.

V trimming: 3 bases; J trimming: 4 bases; junction bases outside the gene matches: 5. The CDR3 length is 14 residues. Germline V gene data show CDR1 as MNHEY and CDR2 as SVGAGI. Sequences were obtained from PBMCs. The V gene is TRBV6-5, the J gene TRBJ1-2, with TRBD1 matching over 7 bases. The TCR was taken from a human donor in good health. In nucleotides, the CDR3 is TGTGCCAGCAGTTATATAGGGGGCTCCTATGGCTACACCTTC. Protein product: CASSYIGGSYGYTF.